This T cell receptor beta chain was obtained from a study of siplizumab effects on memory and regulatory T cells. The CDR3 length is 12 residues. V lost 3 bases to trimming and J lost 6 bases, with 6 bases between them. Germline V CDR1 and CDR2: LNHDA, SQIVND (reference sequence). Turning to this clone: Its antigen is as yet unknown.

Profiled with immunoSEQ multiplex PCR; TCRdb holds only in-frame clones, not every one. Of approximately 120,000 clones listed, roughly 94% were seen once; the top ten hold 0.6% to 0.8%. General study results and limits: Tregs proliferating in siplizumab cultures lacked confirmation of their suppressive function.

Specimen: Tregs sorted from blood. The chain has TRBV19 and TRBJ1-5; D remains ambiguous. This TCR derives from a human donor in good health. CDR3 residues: CASSIGSQPQHF. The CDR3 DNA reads TGTGCCAGTAGTATCGGCTCTCAGCCCCAGCATTTT. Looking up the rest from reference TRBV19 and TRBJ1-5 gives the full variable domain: DGGITQSPKYLFRKEGQNVTLSCEQNLNHDAMYWYRQDPGQGLRLIYYSQIVNDFQKGDIAEGYSVSREKKESFPLTVTSAQKNPTAFYLCASSIGSQPQHFGDGTRLSIL.